The source of this TCR beta chain is a study of blood T cell repertoires in COVID-19. Study details: Material from acute and convalescent COVID-19 was sourced from the United States, Italy and Spain. T cells, B-cell-depleted T cells, or PBMCs provided the cDNA or gDNA that served as material.

Germline-derived CDR1 and CDR2 are GTSNPN and SVGIG (reference sequence). The CDR3 consists of 16 residues. The ends were cut back, 4 bases at V and 2 bases at J, with 18 bases in the middle. Generated by immunoSEQ multiplex PCR, the TCRdb table keeps only in-frame clones and is missing some. The table has about 210,000 clones, roughly 90% seen once. Sequenced material: peripheral blood. V usage is TRBV30 and J usage is TRBJ1-3; a weak D match, TRBD1 (6 bases). This TCR was recovered from a woman in her thirties or forties with acute or convalescent COVID-19. CDR3 DNA: TGTGCCTGGACCATTTTGCGGGGGGCCCCTGGAAACACCATATATTTT. It translates to CAWTILRGAPGNTIYF.